Included here is one T cell receptor (beta chain) sequence, with context. CDR3 length: 16 amino acids. Germline V gene data show CDR1 as SGHRS and CDR2 as YFSETQ. V lost 4 bases to trimming and J lost 14 bases; unmatched junction nucleotides: 21. These data come from a study of blood T cell repertoires in COVID-19. Assay: immunoSEQ multiplex PCR; the TCRdb copy retains only in-frame clones and omits some. The table shows about 140,000 clones, with about 80% occurring only once. The gene calls are TRBV5-1 and TRBJ2-5; 9 nucleotides match TRBD2. Source material: peripheral blood. The TCR sequence derives from a human donor in a cohort sampled during active COVID-19. The CDR3 sequence is CASSPRGASGALVKYF. As DNA, the CDR3 is TGCGCCAGCAGCCCGAGGGGGGCTAGCGGGGCCCTAGTCAAATACTTC.